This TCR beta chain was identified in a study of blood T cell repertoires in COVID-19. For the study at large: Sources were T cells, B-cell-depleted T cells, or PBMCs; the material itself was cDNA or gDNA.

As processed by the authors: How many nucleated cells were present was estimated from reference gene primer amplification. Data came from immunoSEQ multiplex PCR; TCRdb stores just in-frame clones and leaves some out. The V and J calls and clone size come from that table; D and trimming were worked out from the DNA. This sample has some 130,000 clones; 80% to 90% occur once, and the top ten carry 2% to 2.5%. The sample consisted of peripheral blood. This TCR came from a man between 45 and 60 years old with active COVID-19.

Here the CDR3 reads CASNPRGPGELFF. As DNA, the CDR3 is TGTGCCAGCAACCCCAGGGGACCCGGGGAGCTGTTTTTT. J is TRBJ2-2 and V is TRBV11-2; perhaps TRBD1 as D (6 bases). Trimming left V 7 bases short and J 6 bases short, with 12 bases between. Germline loops: CDR1 SGHAT, CDR2 FQNNGV. The CDR3 length is 13 residues. Combining the CDR3 with reference TRBV11-2 and TRBJ2-2 gives the whole variable domain EAGVAQSPRYKIIEKRQSVAFWCNPISGHATLYWYQQILGQGPKLLIQFQNNGVVDDSQLPKDRFSAERLKGVDSTLKIQPAKLEDSAVYLCASNPRGPGELFFGEGSRLTVL.